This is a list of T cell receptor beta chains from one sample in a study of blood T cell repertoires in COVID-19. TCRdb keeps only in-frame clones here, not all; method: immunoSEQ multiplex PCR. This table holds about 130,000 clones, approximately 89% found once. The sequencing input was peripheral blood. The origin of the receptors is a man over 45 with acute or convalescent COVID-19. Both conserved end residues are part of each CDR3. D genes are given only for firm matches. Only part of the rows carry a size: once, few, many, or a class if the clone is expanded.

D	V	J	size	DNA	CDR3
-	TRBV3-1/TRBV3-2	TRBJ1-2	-	TGTGCCAGCAGCGGGGACGGGGGAGGCTACACCTTC	CASSGDGGGYTF
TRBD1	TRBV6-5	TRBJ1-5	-	TGTGCCAGCAGCCCGGACAGGAGCCGGTACCAGCCCCAGCATTTT	CASSPDRSRYQPQHF
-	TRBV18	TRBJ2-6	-	TGTGCCAGCTCACCAGTCCGGGCTGGGGCCAACGTCCTGACTTTC	CASSPVRAGANVLTF
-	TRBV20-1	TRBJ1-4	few	TGCAGTGCTCAGGCGGAAAAACTGTTTTTT	CSAQAEKLFF
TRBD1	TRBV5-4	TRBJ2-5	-	TGTGCCAGCAGCGCGCAGGGGGTGGAGACCCAGTACTTC	CASSAQGVETQYF
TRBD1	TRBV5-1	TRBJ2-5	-	TGCGCCAGCAGCCCAGGGACAGGGAGATCGCAAGAGACCCAGTACTTC	CASSPGTGRSQETQYF
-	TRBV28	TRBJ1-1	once	TGTGCCAGCAGGCGAGGCGGGGAAACGAACACTGAAGCTTTCTTT	CASRRGGETNTEAFF
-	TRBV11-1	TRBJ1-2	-	TGTGCCAGCACCCCTTGGGTGTCCGGACAGTTGTATGGCTACACCTTC	CASTPWVSGQLYGYTF
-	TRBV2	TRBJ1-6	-	TGTGCCAGCAGTGAAAACCGGGGAGGTTCACCCCTCCACTTT	CASSENRGGSPLHF
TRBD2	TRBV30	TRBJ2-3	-	TGTGCCTGGAATAGCGGGGGCCGCCGTGGTACGCAGTATTTT	CAWNSGGRRGTQYF
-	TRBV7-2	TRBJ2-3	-	TGTGCCAGCAGCTACCGACAAGGAGGAGAGACAGATACGCAGTATTTT	CASSYRQGGETDTQYF
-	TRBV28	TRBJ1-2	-	TGTGCCAGCAGTTTACCTCAGGGGAATGGCTACACCTTC	CASSLPQGNGYTF
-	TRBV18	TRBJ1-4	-	TGTGCCAGCTCACCACCTGGTGGGAGCGGGGAAAAACTGTTTTTT	CASSPPGGSGEKLFF
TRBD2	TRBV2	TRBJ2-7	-	TGTGCCAGCAGGTCGGGACTAGCGGGGCCCGAGCAGTACTTC	CASRSGLAGPEQYF
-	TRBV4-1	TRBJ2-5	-	TGCGCCAGCAGCCGAGACCAAGAGACCCAGTACTTC	CASSRDQETQYF
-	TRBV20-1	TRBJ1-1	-	TGCAGTGCCAACATGAACACTGAAGCTTTCTTT	CSANMNTEAFF
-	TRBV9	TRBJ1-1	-	TGTGCCAGCAGCGTAGAGGGAGGGAACACTGAAGCTTTCTTT	CASSVEGGNTEAFF
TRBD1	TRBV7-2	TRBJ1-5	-	TGTGCCAGCAGCCCGGGACAGTATAGCAATCAGCCCCAGCATTTT	CASSPGQYSNQPQHF
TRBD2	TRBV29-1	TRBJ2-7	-	TGCAGCGTGGAACTAGCGGGGGGGCTCTACGAGCAGTACTTC	CSVELAGGLYEQYF
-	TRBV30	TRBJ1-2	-	TGTGCCTGGAGTATTGGGACACCCTATGGCTACACCTTC	CAWSIGTPYGYTF
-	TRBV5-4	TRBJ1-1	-	TGTGCCAGCAGCGGCGTCCTAGGGGGGAACACTGAAGCTTTCTTT	CASSGVLGGNTEAFF
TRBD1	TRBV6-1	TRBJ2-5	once	TGTGCCAGCAGTGGACCGGGACAGGGGGTTGGAGAGACCCAGTACTTC	CASSGPGQGVGETQYF
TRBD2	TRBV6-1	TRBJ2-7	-	TGTGCCAGCAGTGCTGCCGGGACTAGCTACGAGCAGTACTTC	CASSAAGTSYEQYF
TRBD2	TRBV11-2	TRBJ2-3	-	TGTGCCAGCAGCTTAGTTCCGCTGCTAGCGGGACTAGCAGATACGCAGTATTTT	CASSLVPLLAGLADTQYF
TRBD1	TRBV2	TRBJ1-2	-	TGTGCCAGCAGTCCAAACCAGGGGGCTGCCCATGGCTACACCTTC	CASSPNQGAAHGYTF
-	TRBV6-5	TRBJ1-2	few	TGTGCCAGCAGTCCCGGGGGGGGGAACTATGGCTACACCTTC	CASSPGGGNYGYTF
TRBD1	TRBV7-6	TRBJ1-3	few	TGTGCCAGCAGCTTTGGGACAGCTGGAAACACCATATATTTT	CASSFGTAGNTIYF
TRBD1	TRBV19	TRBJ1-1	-	TGTGCCAGTAGTATAGTCGGCGGGACAGGGAACACTGAAGCTTTCTTT	CASSIVGGTGNTEAFF
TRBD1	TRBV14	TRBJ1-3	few	TGTGCCAGCAGCCGGCCCCGGGACAGGATTGGAAACACCATATATTTT	CASSRPRDRIGNTIYF
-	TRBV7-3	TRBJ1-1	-	TGTGCCAGCAGCTTATTACGGGACACTGAAGCTTTCTTT	CASSLLRDTEAFF
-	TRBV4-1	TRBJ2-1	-	TGCGCCAGCAGCCAAGTATTAGCGAGCTCCTACAATGAGCAGTTCTTC	CASSQVLASSYNEQFF